This T cell receptor beta chain was observed in a study of graft-versus-host responses after intestinal transplantation. Study-wide points: The marrow of recipients harbored GvH clones, and ileum or blood showed some of them first. Within the allografts of patients who had graft-donor T cell macrochimerism, graft-versus-host to host-versus-graft clonal ratios were high.

Profiling relied on immunoSEQ multiplex PCR, and the TCRdb table lists in-frame clones only, not all of them. Of about 90,000 clones listed, roughly 90% are singletons. The CDR3 covers 10 residues. Germline CDR1 MRHNA, CDR2 SNTAGT. About this clone: The antigen is not known.

This clonotype originated in a human donor who received an intestinal transplant. The rearrangement joins TRBV6-4 to TRBJ2-5, with no clear D. Near its end, the DNA agrees better with TRBJ2-7, so the J call may be wrong. This specimen consisted of unstimulated CD8+ T cells sorted from spleen or lymph node cells, obtained before intestinal transplant. For the CDR3, the DNA is TGTGCCAGCAAAACCTACGAGCAGTACTTC. Translating gives CASKTYEQYF.